This T cell receptor (beta chain) appears in the sequencing data of a study of blood T cell repertoires in COVID-19. About the research overall: COVID-19 samples collected from the United States, Italy and Spain covered acute and convalescent phases.

This table comes from immunoSEQ multiplex PCR, and its TCRdb copy is limited to in-frame clones, with some not included. The sample has a few hundred thousand clones; over 80% are singletons. The CDR3 is made up of 17 amino acids. V lost 7 bases, J lost 7 bases, and 28 bases lay in between. Germline lookup yields CDR1 LNHDA and CDR2 SQIVND (reference sequence). This chain connects TRBV19 to TRBJ1-2; maybe TRBD1 (5 bases). This TCR was sampled from a woman aged 45-60 years who had recovered from COVID-19. Sequencing was carried out using PBMCs or T cells enriched from blood (not recorded which). The CDR3 protein is CASNNTRWGPIGSGYTF. CDR3 coding DNA: TGTGCCAGTAACAACACCCGGTGGGGCCCGATCGGTTCTGGCTACACCTTC.